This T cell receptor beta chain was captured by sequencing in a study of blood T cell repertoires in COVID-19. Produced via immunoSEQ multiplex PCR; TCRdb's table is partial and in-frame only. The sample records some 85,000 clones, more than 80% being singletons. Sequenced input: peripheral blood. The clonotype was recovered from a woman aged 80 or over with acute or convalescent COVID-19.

The CDR3 DNA follows: TGCGCCAGCAGCCCGGGGGGCCATACCACTGGAGATACGCAGTATTTT. Translated: CASSPGGHTTGDTQYF. V is TRBV5-1 and J is TRBJ2-3; D is perhaps TRBD2 (7 bases). Germline CDR1 reads SGHRS; CDR2 reads YFSETQ. Trimming took off 4 bases at V and 5 bases at J, with 20 bases between the two ends. This CDR3 has 16 amino acids.